These 4 T cell receptor beta chains originate from one sample sequenced in a study of T-cell reconstitution after alpha-beta-depleted transplantation in children. Preparation of the TCRbeta library involved a method that used unique molecular identifiers. TCRdb called the PCR reads again in MiXCR, with one record for every CDR3 protein. The sample comprises approximately 520,000 distinct CDR3 sequences, over 9.5% of which are singletons, and around 15% rests with the top ten. Source: PBMCs, mostly from graft donor cells, taken 180 days after TCRalphabeta/CD19-depleted stem cell transplant. These receptors were obtained from a female patient aged 2 to 10 who had a stem cell transplant for aplastic anemia, so the T cells may come from the graft donor.

This clonotype showed up many times. V is TRBV12-3 or TRBV12-4 and J is TRBJ2-5; D possibly matches TRBD1 or TRBD2 (5 bases each). V lost 1 base and J lost 5, with 14 bases in between. The CDR3 spans 15 residues. The CDR3 DNA reads TGTGCCAGCAGTTTAGGGAGGCAGGGCGAGGAGACCCAGTACTTC. Translating gives CASSLGRQGEETQYF.

The chain is built from TRBV12-3 or TRBV12-4 and TRBJ1-5, with 11 bases aligning to TRBD1. This CDR3 is 19 amino acids long. With 6 bases clipped from V and 2 bases from J, the junction kept 15 bases outside the gene matches. CDR3 DNA: TGTGCCAGCAGCCCGGACAGGGGGCAGCGCGCGGTCCGCAATCAGCCCCAGCATTTT. Its translation is CASSPDRGQRAVRNQPQHF.

This clonotype showed up many times. This chain joins TRBV29-1 and TRBJ2-1, with a tentative D call TRBD2 (5 bases). Germline V gene data show CDR1 as SQVTM and CDR2 as ANQGSEA. The CDR3 covers 13 residues. The V end was cut by 4 bases, the J end by 1 base, with 8 bases between. The CDR3 region has the DNA TGCAGCGTTGTTGGGAGATCCTACAATGAGCAGTTCTTC. Its translation is CSVVGRSYNEQFF.

In its sample, this clonotype was seen a few times. The V and J genes are TRBV27 and TRBJ2-6; 9 bases map to TRBD2. V lost 4 bases to trimming and J lost 1 base; unmatched junction nucleotides: 17. The CDR3 loop spans 21 amino acids. CDR1 and CDR2 (germline): MNHEY, SMNVEV (reference sequence). CDR3 protein: CASSSRLGAGGPGSGANVLTF. The CDR3 DNA is TGTGCCAGCAGTTCCCGTCTAGGGGCGGGAGGGCCAGGGTCTGGGGCCAACGTCCTGACTTTC.